Sequencing of this T cell receptor (beta chain) was carried out in a study of vaccination effects on CD4 cells after COVID-19. Study-level findings and limits: Late post-vaccination samples showed marked contraction of infection- and vaccine-induced clones. Recruitment yielded few convalescent patients, and the study had no early post-infection timepoints.

Clones were sequenced by immunoSEQ multiplex PCR, and TCRdb holds only the in-frame ones, with some missing. The sample consists of tens of thousands of clones, roughly three quarters of them appearing once. About this clone: Its antigen is as yet unknown.

CD4+ T cell isolation took place after 10 days of culture. The sample in question was CD4+ T cells from PBMCs cultured without peptide, obtained before COVID-19 vaccination. The clonotype was recovered from a human donor who received a COVID-19 vaccine.

As DNA, the CDR3 is TGTGCCAGCAGCCGGATGACAGGCTTGACTAACTATGGCTACACCTTC. Translating it yields CASSRMTGLTNYGYTF. This rearrangement joins TRBV7-2 to TRBJ1-2, with D possibly matching TRBD1 (6 bases). Trimming removed 5 bases from V and 0 bases from J, with 16 bases in between. The germline gives CDR1 SGHTA, CDR2 FQGNSA. This CDR3 is built from 16 residues.